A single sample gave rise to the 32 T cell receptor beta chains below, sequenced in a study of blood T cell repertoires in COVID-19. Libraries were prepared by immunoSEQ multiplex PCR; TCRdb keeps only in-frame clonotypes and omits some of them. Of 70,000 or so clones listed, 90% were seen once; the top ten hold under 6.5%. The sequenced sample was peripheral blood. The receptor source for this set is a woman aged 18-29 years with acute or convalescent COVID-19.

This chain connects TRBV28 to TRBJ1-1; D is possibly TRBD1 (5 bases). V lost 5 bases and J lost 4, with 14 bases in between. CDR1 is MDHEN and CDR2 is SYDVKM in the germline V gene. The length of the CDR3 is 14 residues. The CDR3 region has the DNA TGTGCCAGCAGTCCGGGGGACTGGGGCACTGAAGCTTTCTTT. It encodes CASSPGDWGTEAFF. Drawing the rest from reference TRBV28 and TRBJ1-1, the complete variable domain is DVKVTQSSRYLVKRTGEKVFLECVQDMDHENMFWYRQDPGLGLRLIYFSYDVKMKEKGDIPEGYSVSREKKERFSLILESASTNQTSMYLCASSPGDWGTEAFFGQGTRLTVV.

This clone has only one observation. CDR3 sequence reads: CASSQGDRGSPLHF. CDR3 coding DNA: TGTGCCAGCAGCCAAGGGGACAGGGGTTCACCCCTCCACTTT. V usage is TRBV3-1 (or the pseudogene TRBV3-2) and J usage is TRBJ1-6; 10 bases line up with TRBD1. The CDR3 covers 14 residues. The junction had 0 bases not matched to a gene; V was cut back by 1 base and J by 9 bases. Germline V gene lookup returns CDR1 LGHDT and CDR2 YNNKEL (reference sequence).

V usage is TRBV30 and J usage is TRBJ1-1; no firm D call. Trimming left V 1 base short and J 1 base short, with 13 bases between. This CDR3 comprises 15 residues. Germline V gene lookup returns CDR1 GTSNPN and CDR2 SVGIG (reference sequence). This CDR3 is CAWSELLTGNTEAFF. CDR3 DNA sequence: TGTGCCTGGAGTGAATTATTAACCGGGAACACTGAAGCTTTCTTT.

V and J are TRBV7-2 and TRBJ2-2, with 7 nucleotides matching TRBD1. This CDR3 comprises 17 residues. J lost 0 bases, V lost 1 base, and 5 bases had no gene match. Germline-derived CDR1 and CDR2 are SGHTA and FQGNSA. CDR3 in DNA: TGTGCCAGCAGCTTAGGATTTACAGGGGCGAACACCGGGGAGCTGTTTTTT. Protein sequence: CASSLGFTGANTGELFF. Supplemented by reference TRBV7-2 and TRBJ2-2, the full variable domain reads GAGVSQSPSNKVTEKGKDVELRCDPISGHTALYWYRQSLGQGLEFLIYFQGNSAPDKSGLPSDRFSAERTGGSVSTLTIQRTQQEDSAVYLCASSLGFTGANTGELFFGEGSRLTVL.

The CDR3 region is CASSPRQLGDKGFF. The CDR3 coding sequence is TGTGCCAGCTCACCAAGACAGCTAGGGGACAAGGGGTTCTTC. This rearrangement joins TRBV18 to TRBJ2-1, with a weak D call TRBD1 (6 bases). Germline CDR1 reads KGHSH; CDR2 reads LQKENI. This CDR3 has 14 amino acids. Deletions cut 2 bases from V and 15 bases from J, with 20 bases between. Supplemented by reference TRBV18 and TRBJ2-1, the full variable domain reads NAGVMQNPRHLVRRRGQEARLRCSPMKGHSHVYWYRQLPEEGLKFMVYLQKENIIDESGMPKERFSAEFPKEGPSILRIQQVVRGDSAAYFCASSPRQLGDKGFFGPGTRLTVL.

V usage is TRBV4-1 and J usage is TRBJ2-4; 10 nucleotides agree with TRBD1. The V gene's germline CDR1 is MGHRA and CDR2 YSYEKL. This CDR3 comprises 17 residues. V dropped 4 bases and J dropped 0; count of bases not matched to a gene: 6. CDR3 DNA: TGCGCCAGCAGCCGAGTGGGACAGGGGATAGCCAAAAACATTCAGTACTTC. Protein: CASSRVGQGIAKNIQYF.

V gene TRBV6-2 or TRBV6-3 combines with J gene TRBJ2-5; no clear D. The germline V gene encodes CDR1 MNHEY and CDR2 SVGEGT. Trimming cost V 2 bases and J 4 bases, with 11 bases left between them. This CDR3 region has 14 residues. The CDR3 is CASSYINYAETQYF. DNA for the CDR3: TGTGCCAGCAGTTACATCAACTACGCAGAGACCCAGTACTTC.

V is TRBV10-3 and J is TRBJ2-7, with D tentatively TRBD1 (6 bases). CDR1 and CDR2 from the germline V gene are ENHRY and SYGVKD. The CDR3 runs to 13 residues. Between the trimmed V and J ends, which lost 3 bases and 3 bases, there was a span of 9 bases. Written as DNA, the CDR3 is TGTGCCATCAGTGATACAGGGTACTACGAGCAGTACTTC. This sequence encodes CAISDTGYYEQYF.

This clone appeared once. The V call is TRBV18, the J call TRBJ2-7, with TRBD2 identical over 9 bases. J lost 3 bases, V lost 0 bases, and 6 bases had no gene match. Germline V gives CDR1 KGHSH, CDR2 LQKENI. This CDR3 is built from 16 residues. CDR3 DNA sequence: TGTGCCAGCTCACCACCGGGTAGCGGGAGAGTCTACGAGCAGTACTTC. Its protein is CASSPPGSGRVYEQYF. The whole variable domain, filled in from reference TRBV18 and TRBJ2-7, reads NAGVMQNPRHLVRRRGQEARLRCSPMKGHSHVYWYRQLPEEGLKFMVYLQKENIIDESGMPKERFSAEFPKEGPSILRIQQVVRGDSAAYFCASSPPGSGRVYEQYFGPGTRLTVT.

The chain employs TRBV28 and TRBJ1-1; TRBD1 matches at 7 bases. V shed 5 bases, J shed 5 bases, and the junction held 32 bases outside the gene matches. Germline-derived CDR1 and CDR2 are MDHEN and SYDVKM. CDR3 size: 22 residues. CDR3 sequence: CASSPLGFYLGTAPEEGTEAFF. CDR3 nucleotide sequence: TGTGCCAGCAGTCCCTTGGGATTCTACCTAGGGACAGCCCCAGAAGAGGGGACTGAAGCTTTCTTT.

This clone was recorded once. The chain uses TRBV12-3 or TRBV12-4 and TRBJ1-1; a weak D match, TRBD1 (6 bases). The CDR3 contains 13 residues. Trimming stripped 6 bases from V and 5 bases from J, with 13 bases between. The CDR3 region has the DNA TGTGCCAGCAGCACTGGACAGTTGACTGAAGCTTTCTTT. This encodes CASSTGQLTEAFF.

The CDR3 reads CASSQVQGELFF. Written as DNA, the CDR3 is TGCGCCAGCAGCCAAGTTCAAGGGGAGCTGTTTTTT. The chain has TRBV4-1 and TRBJ2-2; D ambiguous. The CDR3 is 12 amino acids. The V gene's germline CDR1 is MGHRA and CDR2 YSYEKL. Trimming pared 1 base from V and 8 bases from J, leaving 5 bases between.

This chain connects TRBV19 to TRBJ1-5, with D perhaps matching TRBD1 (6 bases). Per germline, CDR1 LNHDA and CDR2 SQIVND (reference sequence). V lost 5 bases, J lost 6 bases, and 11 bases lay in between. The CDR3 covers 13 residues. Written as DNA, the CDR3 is TGTGCCAGTAGTTCCCAAGGGGGTCAGCCCCAGCATTTT. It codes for CASSSQGGQPQHF.

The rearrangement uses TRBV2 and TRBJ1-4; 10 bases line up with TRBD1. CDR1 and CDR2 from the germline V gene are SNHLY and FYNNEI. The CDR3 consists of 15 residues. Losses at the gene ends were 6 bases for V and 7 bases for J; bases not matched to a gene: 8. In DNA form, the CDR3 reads TGTGCCAGCAGGTCGACAGGGGGCAGGAGTGAAAAACTGTTTTTT. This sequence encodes CASRSTGGRSEKLFF. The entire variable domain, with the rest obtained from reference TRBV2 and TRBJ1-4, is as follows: EPEVTQTPSHQVTQMGQEVILRCVPISNHLYFYWYRQILGQKVEFLVSFYNNEISEKSEIFDDQFSVERPDGSNFTLKIRSTKLEDSAMYFCASRSTGGRSEKLFFGSGTQLSVL.

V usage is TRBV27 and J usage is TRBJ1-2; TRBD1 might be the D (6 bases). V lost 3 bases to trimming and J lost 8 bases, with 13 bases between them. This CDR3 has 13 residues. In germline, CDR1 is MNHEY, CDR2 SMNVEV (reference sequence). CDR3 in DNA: TGTGCCAGCAGTTTTATGGGGGCGCGGGGCTACACCTTC. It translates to CASSFMGARGYTF.

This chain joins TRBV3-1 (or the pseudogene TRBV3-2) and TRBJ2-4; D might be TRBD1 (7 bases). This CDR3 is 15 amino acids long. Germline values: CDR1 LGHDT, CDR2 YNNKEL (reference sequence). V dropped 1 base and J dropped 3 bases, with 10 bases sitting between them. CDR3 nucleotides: TGTGCCAGCAGCCAAGGACAGGGACTCAAAAACATTCAGTACTTC. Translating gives CASSQGQGLKNIQYF.

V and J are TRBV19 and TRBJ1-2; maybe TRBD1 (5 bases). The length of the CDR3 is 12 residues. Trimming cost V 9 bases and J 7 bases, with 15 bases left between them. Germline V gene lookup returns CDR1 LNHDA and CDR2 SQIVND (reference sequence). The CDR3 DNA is TGTGCCAGCCGATGGGGGGAGGTTGGCTACACCTTC. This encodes CASRWGEVGYTF.

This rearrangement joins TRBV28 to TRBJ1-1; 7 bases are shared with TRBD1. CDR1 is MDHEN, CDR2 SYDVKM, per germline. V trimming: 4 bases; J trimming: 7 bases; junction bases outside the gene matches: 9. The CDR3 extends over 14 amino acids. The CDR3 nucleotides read TGTGCCAGCAGTTACAGGACAGGCCCTAGTGAAGCTTTCTTT. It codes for CASSYRTGPSEAFF. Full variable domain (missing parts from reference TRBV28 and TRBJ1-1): DVKVTQSSRYLVKRTGEKVFLECVQDMDHENMFWYRQDPGLGLRLIYFSYDVKMKEKGDIPEGYSVSREKKERFSLILESASTNQTSMYLCASSYRTGPSEAFFGQGTRLTVV.

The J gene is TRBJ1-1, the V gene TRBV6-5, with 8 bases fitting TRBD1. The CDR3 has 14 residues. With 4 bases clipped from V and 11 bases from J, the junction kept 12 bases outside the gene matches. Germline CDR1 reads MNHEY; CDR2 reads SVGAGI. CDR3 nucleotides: TGTGCCAGCAGTTCTACAGGGGGTGGCGACCGGGCTTTCTTT. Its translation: CASSSTGGGDRAFF.

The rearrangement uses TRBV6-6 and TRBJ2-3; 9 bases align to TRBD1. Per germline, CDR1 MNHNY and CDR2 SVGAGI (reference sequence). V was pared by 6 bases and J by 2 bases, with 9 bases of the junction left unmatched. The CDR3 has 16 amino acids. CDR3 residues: CASSPNRGRVTDTQYF. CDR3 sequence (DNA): TGTGCCAGCAGCCCAAACAGGGGGCGCGTCACAGATACGCAGTATTTT.

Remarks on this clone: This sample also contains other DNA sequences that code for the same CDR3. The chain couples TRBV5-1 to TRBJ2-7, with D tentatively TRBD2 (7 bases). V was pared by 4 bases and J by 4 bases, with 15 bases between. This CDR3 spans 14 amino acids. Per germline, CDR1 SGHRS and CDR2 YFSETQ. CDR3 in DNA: TGCGCCAGCAGCCTCTCCGCGGGGGCTTACGAGCAGTACTTC. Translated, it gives CASSLSAGAYEQYF.

CDR3: CASSEVGASYNEQFF. CDR3 nucleotides: TGCGCCAGCAGTGAGGTGGGAGCCAGCTACAATGAGCAGTTCTTC. The rearrangement links TRBV10-2 to TRBJ2-1; weak D call: TRBD2 (5 bases). Trimming shortened V by 2 bases and J by 3 bases, and 11 bases separated the two germline ends. Germline V CDR1 and CDR2: WSHSY, SAAADI. CDR3 length: 15 residues.

The CDR3 loop is CSVATGPRTDTQYF. The CDR3, as DNA: TGCAGCGTTGCGACAGGCCCCCGCACAGATACGCAGTATTTT. The J gene is TRBJ2-3, the V gene TRBV29-1; a possible D gene is TRBD1 (6 bases). V lost 4 bases and J 1 base, leaving 12 bases between the germline ends. From germline, CDR1 is SQVTM and CDR2 ANQGSEA. The CDR3 length is 14 residues.

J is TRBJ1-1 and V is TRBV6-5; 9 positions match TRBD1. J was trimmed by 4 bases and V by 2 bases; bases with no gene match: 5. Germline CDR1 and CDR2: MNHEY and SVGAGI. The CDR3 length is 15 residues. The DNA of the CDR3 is TGTGCCAGCAGTTACAAGGGGACAGGGCGCACTGAAGCTTTCTTT. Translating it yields CASSYKGTGRTEAFF.

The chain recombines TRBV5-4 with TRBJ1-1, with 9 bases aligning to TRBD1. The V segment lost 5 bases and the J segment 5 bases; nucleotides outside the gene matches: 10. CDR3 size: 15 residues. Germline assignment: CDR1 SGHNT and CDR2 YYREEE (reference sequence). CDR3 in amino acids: CASSSKQGARTEAFF. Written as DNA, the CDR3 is TGTGCCAGCAGTTCGAAACAGGGGGCGCGAACTGAAGCTTTCTTT.

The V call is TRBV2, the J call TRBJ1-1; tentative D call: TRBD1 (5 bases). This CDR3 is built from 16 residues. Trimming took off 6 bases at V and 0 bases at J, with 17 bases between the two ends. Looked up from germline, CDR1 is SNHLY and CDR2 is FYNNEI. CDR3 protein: CASRGVGKTVNTEAFF. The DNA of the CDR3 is TGTGCCAGCAGAGGAGTAGGAAAGACAGTGAACACTGAAGCTTTCTTT.

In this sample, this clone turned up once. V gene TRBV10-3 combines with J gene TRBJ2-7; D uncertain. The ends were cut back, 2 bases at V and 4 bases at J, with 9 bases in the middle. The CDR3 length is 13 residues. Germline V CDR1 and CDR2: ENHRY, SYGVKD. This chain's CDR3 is CAISEPISYEQYF. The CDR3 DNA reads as TGTGCCATCAGTGAGCCTATAAGTTACGAGCAGTACTTC.

DNA of the CDR3: TGTGCCACCAGCAGAGATGGCGGGAGAAATGAGCAGTTCTTC. Residues: CATSRDGGRNEQFF. This sequence joins TRBV15 and TRBJ2-1, with TRBD2 identical over 7 bases. The CDR3 has 14 amino acids. The germline CDR1 and CDR2 sequences are LNHNV and YYDKDF (reference sequence). After removal of 0 bases from V and 7 bases from J, the junction contained 3 bases not matched to a gene.

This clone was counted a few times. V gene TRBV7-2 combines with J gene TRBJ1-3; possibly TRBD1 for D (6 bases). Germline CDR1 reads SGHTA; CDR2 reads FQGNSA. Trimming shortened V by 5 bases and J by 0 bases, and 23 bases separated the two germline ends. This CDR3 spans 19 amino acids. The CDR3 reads CASSPLLDSLSFSGNTIYF. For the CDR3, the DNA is TGTGCCAGCAGCCCCCTCTTGGACAGTTTATCCTTCTCTGGAAACACCATATATTTT.

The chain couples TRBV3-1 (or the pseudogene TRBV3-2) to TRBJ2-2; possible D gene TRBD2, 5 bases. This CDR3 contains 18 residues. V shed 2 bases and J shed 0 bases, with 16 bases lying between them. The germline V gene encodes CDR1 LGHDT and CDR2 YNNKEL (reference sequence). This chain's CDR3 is CASSQPRKTGTNTGELFF. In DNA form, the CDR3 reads TGTGCCAGCAGCCAACCTCGGAAGACCGGGACGAACACCGGGGAGCTGTTTTTT.

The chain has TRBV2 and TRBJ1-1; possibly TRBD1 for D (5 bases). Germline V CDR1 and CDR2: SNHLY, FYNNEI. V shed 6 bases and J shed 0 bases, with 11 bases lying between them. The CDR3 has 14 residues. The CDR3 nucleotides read TGTGCCAGCAGGCAGGGAGGAGTGAACACTGAAGCTTTCTTT. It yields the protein CASRQGGVNTEAFF.

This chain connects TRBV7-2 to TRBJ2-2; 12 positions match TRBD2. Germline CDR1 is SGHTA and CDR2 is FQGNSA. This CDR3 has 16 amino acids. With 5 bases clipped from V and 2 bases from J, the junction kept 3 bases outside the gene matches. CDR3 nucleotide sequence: TGTGCCAGCAGCCGGACTAGCGGGATTAACACCGGGGAGCTGTTTTTT. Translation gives CASSRTSGINTGELFF. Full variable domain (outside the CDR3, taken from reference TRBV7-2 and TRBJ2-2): GAGVSQSPSNKVTEKGKDVELRCDPISGHTALYWYRQSLGQGLEFLIYFQGNSAPDKSGLPSDRFSAERTGGSVSTLTIQRTQQEDSAVYLCASSRTSGINTGELFFGEGSRLTVL.